Listed here is a single TCR beta chain. The antigen is not known. The germline V gene has CDR1 SGHDN and CDR2 FVKESK. V lost 0 bases and J 8 bases, leaving 18 bases between the germline ends. This CDR3 has 16 amino acids. These data are taken from a study of cytomegalovirus exposure and HLA in healthy donors. Study-level results: Whilst most TCR sequences proved rare, a subset of public TCRs occurred across many donors.

A multiplex PCR was run with 60 Vbeta primers and 13 Jbeta primers. The protocol was immunoSEQ multiplex PCR, while the TCRdb copy is restricted to in-frame clones and leaves out a portion. The sample gives roughly 89,000 clones, around 80% of which show up once; around 2% is in the top ten. The chain has TRBV14 and TRBJ2-3; weak D call: TRBD2 (6 bases). This TCR derives from a man aged 18 to 30 in good health and CMV-seronegative. What was sequenced was PBMCs. Here the CDR3 reads CASSQDLGPWEATQYF. The CDR3 nucleotides are TGTGCCAGCAGCCAAGATCTGGGCCCTTGGGAGGCTACGCAGTATTTT.